This T cell receptor (beta chain) is drawn from a study of blood T cell repertoires in COVID-19. CDR1 and CDR2 (germline): SEHNR, FQNEAQ (reference sequence). The CDR3 length is 13 residues. Trimming left V 2 bases short and J 10 bases short, with 11 bases between. Sequencing used immunoSEQ multiplex PCR; TCRdb keeps in-frame clones, though not all of them. Among 120,000 to 150,000 clones listed, 89% were seen once. The sequenced material came from peripheral blood. The TCR comes from a human donor in a cohort sampled during active COVID-19. V usage is TRBV7-9 and J usage is TRBJ1-4; no reliable D call. The CDR3 region is CASSLSGLGKLFF. The CDR3, as DNA: TGTGCCAGCAGCTTATCGGGGTTGGGAAAACTGTTTTTT.